The clone carrying this T cell receptor (beta chain) has only a few counts. This record comes from a study of blood T cell repertoires in COVID-19. Trimming took 1 base from V and 7 from J, leaving 14 bases between them. Per the germline V gene, CDR1 is MDHEN and CDR2 is SYDVKM. The CDR3 runs to 15 residues. Sequencing was performed with immunoSEQ multiplex PCR; in TCRdb, only in-frame clones are kept and a portion is missing. The data contain 40,000 or so clones, around 85% of them singletons. This rearrangement joins TRBV28 to TRBJ1-5; possibly TRBD1 for D (5 bases). The sequence derives from a human donor in a cohort sampled during active COVID-19. The sequencing sample was made of peripheral blood. CDR3 loop: CASSLYPQAGQPQHF. As DNA, the CDR3 is TGTGCCAGCAGTTTATACCCCCAGGCAGGGCAGCCCCAGCATTTT.